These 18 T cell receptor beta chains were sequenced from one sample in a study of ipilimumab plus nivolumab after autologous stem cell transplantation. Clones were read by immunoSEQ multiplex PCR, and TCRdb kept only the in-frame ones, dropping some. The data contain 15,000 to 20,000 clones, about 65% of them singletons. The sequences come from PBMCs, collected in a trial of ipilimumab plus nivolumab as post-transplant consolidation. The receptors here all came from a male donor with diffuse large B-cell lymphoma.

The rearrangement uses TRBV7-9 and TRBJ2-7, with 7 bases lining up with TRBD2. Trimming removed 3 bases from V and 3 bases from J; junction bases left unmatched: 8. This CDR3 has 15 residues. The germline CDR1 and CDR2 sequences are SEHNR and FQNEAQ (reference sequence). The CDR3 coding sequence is TGTGCCAGCAGCTTGGCGCCTAGCGGCCTCTACGAGCAGTACTTC. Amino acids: CASSLAPSGLYEQYF.

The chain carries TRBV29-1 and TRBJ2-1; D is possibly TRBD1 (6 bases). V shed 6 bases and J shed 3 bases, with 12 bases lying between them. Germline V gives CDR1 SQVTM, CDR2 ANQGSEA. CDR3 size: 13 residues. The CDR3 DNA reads TGCAGCGTAGGCAGGGGAAGCTACAATGAGCAGTTCTTC. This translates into CSVGRGSYNEQFF.

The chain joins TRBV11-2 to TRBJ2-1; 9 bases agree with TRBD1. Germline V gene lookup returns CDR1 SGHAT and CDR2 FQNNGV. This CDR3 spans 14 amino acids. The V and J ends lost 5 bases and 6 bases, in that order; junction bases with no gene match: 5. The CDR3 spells CASSLGTGTNEQFF. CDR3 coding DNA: TGTGCCAGCAGCCTAGGGACAGGGACCAATGAGCAGTTCTTC.

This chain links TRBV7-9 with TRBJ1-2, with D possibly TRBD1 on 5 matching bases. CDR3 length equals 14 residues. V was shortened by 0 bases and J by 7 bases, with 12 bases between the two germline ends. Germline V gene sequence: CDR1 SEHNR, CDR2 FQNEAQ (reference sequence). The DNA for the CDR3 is TGTGCCAGCAGCTTAGCTGGGGACCCTTCTGGCTACACCTTC. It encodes CASSLAGDPSGYTF. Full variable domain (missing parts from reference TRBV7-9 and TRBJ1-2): DTGVSQNPRHKITKRGQNVTFRCDPISEHNRLYWYRQTLGQGPEFLTYFQNEAQLEKSRLLSDRFSAERPKGSFSTLEIQRTEQGDSAMYLCASSLAGDPSGYTFGSGTRLTVV.

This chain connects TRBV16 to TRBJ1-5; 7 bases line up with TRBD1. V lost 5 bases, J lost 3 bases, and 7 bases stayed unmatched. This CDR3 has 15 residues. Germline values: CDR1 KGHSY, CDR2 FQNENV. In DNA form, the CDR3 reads TGTGCCAGCAGCAAAGCTCAGGGGGACAATCAGCCCCAGCATTTT. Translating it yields CASSKAQGDNQPQHF. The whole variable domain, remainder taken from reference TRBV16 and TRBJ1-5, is GEEVAQTPKHLVRGEGQKAKLYCAPIKGHSYVFWYQQVLKNEFKFLISFQNENVFDETGMPKERFSAKCLPNSPCSLEIQATKLEDSAVYFCASSKAQGDNQPQHFGDGTRLSIL.

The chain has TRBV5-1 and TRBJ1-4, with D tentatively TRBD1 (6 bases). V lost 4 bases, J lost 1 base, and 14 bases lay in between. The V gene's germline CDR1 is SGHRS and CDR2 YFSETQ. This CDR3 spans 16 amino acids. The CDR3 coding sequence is TGCGCCAGCAGCCTCAGGGGACGGATAACTAATGAAAAACTGTTTTTT. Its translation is CASSLRGRITNEKLFF.

The CDR3 sequence is CASSEEVPPGGYTF. The DNA of the CDR3 is TGCGCCAGCAGTGAAGAAGTTCCTCCTGGGGGCTACACCTTC. The gene calls are TRBV5-1 and TRBJ1-2; D gene uncertain. The CDR3 is 14 residues long. Looked up from germline, CDR1 is SGHRS and CDR2 is YFSETQ. Trimming shortened V by 5 bases and J by 8 bases, and 19 bases separated the two germline ends.

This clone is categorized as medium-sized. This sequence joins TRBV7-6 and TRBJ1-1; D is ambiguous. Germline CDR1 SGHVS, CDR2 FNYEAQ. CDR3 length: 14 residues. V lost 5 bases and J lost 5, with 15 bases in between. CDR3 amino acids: CASSPLEGGTEAFF. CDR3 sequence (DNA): TGTGCCAGCAGCCCGCTCGAGGGAGGGACTGAAGCTTTCTTT.

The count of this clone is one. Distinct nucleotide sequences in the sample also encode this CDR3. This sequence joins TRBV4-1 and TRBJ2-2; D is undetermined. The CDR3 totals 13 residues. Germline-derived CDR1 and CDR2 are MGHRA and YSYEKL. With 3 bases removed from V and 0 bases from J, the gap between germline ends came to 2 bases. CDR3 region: CASSHANTGELFF. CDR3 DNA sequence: TGCGCCAGCAGCCATGCGAACACCGGGGAGCTGTTTTTT.

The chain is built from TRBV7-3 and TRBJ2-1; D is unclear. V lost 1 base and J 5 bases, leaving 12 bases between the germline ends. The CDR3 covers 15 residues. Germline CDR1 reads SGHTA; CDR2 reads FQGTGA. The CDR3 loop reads CASSLRFSVDNEQFF. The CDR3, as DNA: TGTGCCAGCAGCTTAAGATTCTCCGTCGACAATGAGCAGTTCTTC.

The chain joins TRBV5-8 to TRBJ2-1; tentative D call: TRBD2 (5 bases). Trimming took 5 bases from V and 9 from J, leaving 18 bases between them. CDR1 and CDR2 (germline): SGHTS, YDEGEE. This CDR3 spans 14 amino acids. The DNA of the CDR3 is TGTGCCAGCAGGGTCCCGGTCTTGGCGGGTGAGCAGTTCTTC. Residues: CASRVPVLAGEQFF. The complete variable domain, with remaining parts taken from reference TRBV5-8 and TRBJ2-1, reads EAGVTQSPTHLIKTRGQQATLRCSPISGHTSVYWYQQALGLGLQFLLWYDEGEERNRGNFPPRFSGRQFPNYSSELNVNALELEDSALYLCASRVPVLAGEQFFGPGTRLTVL.

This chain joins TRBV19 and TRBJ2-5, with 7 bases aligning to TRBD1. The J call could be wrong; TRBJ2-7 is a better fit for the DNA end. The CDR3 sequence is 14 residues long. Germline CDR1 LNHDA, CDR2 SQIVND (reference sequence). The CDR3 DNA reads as TGTGCCAGTAGTAACTCAGGGGGTACCGGCGAGCAGTACTTC. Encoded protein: CASSNSGGTGEQYF.

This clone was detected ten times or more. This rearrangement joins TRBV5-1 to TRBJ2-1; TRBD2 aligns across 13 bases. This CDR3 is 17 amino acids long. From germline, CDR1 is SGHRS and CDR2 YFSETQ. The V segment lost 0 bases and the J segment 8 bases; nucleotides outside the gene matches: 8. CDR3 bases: TGCGCCAGCAGCTTGGAAGCGGGACTAGCGGGGCTCGATGAGCAGTTCTTC. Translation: CASSLEAGLAGLDEQFF.

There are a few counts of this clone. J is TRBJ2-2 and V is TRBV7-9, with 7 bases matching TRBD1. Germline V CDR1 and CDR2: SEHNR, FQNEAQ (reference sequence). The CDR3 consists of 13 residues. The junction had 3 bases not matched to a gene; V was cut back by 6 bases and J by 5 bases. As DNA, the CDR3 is TGTGCCAGCAGAGAGGGGGCAACCGGGGAGCTGTTTTTT. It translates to CASREGATGELFF.

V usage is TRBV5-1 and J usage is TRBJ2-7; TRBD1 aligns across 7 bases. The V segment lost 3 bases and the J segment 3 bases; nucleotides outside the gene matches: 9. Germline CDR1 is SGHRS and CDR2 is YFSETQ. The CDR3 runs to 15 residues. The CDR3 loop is CASSSRGQSGYEQYF. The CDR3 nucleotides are TGCGCCAGCAGCTCCAGGGGACAGAGCGGCTACGAGCAGTACTTC.

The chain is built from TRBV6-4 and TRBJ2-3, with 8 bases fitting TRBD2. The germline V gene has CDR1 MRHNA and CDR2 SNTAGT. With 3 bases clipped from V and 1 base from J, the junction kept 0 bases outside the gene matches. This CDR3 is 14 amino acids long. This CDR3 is CASSEAGGTDTQYF. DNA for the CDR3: TGTGCCAGCAGTGAAGCGGGGGGCACAGATACGCAGTATTTT.

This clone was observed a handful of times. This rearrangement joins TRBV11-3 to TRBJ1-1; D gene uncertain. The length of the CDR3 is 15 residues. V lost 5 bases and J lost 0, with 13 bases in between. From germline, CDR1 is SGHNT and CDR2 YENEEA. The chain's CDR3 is CASSLTAWMNTEAFF. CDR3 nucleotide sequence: TGTGCCAGCAGCCTTACAGCGTGGATGAACACTGAAGCTTTCTTT.

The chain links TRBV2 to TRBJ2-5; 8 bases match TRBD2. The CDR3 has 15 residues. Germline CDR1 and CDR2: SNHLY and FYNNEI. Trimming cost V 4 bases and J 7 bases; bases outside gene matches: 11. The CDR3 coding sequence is TGTGCCAGCAGTGCGGGACTAGGGCCCCAGGGGACCCAGTACTTC. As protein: CASSAGLGPQGTQYF.